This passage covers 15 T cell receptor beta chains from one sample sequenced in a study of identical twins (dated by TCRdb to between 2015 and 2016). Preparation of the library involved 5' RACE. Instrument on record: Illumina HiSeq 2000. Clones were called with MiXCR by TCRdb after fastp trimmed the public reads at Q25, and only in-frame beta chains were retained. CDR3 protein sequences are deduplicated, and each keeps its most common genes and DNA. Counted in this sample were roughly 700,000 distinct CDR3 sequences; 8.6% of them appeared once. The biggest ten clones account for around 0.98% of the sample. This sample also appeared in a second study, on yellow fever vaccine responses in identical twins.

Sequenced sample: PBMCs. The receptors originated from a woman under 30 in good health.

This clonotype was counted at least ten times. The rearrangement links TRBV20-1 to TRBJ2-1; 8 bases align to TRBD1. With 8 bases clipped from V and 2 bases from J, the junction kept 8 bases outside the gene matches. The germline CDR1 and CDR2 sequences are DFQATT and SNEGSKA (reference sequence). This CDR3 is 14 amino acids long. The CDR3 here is CSKLRTGTYNEQFF. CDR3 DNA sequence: TGCAGTAAACTAAGGACAGGGACCTACAATGAGCAGTTCTTC.

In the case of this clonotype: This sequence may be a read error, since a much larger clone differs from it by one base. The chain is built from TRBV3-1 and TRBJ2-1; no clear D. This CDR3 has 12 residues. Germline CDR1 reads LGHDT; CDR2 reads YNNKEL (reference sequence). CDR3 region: CASGQDRDEQFF. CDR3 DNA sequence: TGTGCCAGCGGCCAAGATCGAGATGAGCAGTTCTTC.

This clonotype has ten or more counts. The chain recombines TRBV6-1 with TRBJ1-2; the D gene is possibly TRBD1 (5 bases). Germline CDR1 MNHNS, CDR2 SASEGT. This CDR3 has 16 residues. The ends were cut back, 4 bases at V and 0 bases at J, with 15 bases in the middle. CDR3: CASSATGTSANYGYTF. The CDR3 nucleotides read TGTGCCAGCAGTGCAACCGGGACCTCTGCTAACTATGGCTACACCTTC.

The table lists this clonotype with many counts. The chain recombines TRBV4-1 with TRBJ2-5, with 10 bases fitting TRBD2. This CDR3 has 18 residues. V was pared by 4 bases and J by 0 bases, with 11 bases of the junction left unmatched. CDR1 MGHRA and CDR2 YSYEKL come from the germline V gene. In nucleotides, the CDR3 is TGCGCCAGCAGCCCCCTATCAATAACTAGCGGGAACCAAGAGACCCAGTACTTC. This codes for CASSPLSITSGNQETQYF.

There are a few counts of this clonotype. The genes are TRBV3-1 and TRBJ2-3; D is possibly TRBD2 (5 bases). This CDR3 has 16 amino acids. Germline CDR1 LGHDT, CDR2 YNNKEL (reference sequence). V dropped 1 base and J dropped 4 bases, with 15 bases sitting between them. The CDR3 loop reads CASSQGTQRGPDTQYF. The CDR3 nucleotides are TGTGCCAGCAGCCAAGGTACTCAAAGAGGGCCAGATACGCAGTATTTT.

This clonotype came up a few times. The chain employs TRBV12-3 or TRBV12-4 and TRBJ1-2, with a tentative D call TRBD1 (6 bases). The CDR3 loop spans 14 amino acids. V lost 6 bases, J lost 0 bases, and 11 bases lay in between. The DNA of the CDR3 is TGTGCCAGCAGCCCCGACAGGACTAACTATGGCTACACCTTC. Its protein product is CASSPDRTNYGYTF.

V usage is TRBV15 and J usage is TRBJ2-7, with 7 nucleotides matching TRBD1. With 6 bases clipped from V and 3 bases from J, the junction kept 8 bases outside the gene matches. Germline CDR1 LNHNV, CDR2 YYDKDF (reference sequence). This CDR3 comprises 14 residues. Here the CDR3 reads CATRLGGNYYEQYF. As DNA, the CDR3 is TGTGCCACCAGACTAGGGGGCAACTACTACGAGCAGTACTTC.

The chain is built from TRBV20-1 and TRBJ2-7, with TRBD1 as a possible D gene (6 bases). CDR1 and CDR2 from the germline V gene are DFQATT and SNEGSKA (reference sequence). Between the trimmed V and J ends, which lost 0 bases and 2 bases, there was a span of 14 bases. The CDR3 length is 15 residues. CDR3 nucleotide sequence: TGCAGTGCTAGAGATGCGGACAGTGCGACCTACGAGCAGTACTTC. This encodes CSARDADSATYEQYF.

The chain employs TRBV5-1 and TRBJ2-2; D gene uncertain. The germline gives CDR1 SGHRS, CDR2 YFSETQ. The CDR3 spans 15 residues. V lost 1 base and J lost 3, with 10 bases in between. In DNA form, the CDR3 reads TGCGCCAGCAGCTTGTGGCAAGCCTACACCGGGGAGCTGTTTTTT. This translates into CASSLWQAYTGELFF.

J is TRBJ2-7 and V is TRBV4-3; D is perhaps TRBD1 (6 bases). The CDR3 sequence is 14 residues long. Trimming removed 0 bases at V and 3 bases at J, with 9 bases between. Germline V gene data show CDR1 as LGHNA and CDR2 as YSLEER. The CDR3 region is CASSQDVQGYEQYF. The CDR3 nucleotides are TGCGCCAGCAGCCAAGATGTACAGGGCTACGAGCAGTACTTC.

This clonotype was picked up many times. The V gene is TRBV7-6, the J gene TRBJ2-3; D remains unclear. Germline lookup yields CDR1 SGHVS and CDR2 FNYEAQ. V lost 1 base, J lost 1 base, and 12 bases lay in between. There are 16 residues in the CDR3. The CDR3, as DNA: TGTGCCAGCAGCTTAGGTGTCGGTAGTGGCACAGATACGCAGTATTTT. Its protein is CASSLGVGSGTDTQYF. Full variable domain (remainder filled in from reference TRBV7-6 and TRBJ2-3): GAGVSQSPRYKVTKRGQDVALRCDPISGHVSLYWYRQALGQGPEFLTYFNYEAQQDKSGLPNDRFSAERPEGSISTLTIQRTEQRDSAMYRCASSLGVGSGTDTQYFGPGTRLTVL.

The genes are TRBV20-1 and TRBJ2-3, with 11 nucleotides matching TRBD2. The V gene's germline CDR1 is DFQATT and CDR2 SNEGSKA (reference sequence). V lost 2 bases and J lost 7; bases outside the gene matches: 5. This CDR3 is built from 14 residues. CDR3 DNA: TGCAGTGCTAGATTAGCGGGGGGGCCGCATACGCAGTATTTT. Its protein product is CSARLAGGPHTQYF.

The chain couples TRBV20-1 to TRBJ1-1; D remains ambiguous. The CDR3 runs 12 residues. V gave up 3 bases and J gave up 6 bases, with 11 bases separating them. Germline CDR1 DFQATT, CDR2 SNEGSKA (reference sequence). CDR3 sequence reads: CSASESLAEAFF. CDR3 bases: TGCAGTGCTAGCGAGTCGTTGGCTGAAGCTTTCTTT.

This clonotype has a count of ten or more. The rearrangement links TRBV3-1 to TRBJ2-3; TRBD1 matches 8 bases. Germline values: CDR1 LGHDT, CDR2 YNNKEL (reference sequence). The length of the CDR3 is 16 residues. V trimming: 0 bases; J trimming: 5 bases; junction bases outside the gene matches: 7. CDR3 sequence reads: CASSQDWTGLGDTQYF. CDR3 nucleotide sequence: TGTGCCAGCAGCCAAGACTGGACAGGGCTCGGAGATACGCAGTATTTT.

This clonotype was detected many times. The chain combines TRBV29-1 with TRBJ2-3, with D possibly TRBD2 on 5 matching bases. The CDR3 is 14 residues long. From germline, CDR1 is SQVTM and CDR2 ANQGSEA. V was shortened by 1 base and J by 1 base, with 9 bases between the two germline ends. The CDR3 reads CSVEGKGGTDTQYF. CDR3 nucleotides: TGCAGCGTTGAAGGGAAGGGAGGCACAGATACGCAGTATTTT.